The rows below give T cell receptor beta chains drawn from one sample of a study of blood T cell repertoires in COVID-19. Produced via immunoSEQ multiplex PCR; TCRdb's table is partial and in-frame only. The repertoire includes roughly 180,000 clones, roughly 84% of them detected once, and 6.5% to 7.5% sits in the top ten. Material: peripheral blood. The receptor set was obtained from a man older than 75 with COVID-19, enrolled during active disease. Each CDR3 is given with its conserved first and last residue. A D gene is named only where the DNA matches it firmly. Where a row states a size, it is once, few, many or the class of an expanded clone; other rows omit it.

j_gene: TRBJ1-2; d_gene: TRBD1; abundance: -; v_gene: TRBV7-9; CDR3aa: CASSPSQGEANYGYTF; CDR3nt: TGTGCCAGCAGTCCTAGTCAGGGGGAAGCTAACTATGGCTACACCTTC
j_gene: TRBJ1-5; d_gene: TRBD1; abundance: -; v_gene: TRBV7-8; CDR3aa: CASSVANRGQDQPQHF; CDR3nt: TGTGCCAGCAGCGTAGCGAACAGGGGGCAAGATCAGCCCCAGCATTTT
j_gene: TRBJ1-2; d_gene: -; abundance: -; v_gene: TRBV11-2; CDR3aa: CASSSWDGQFGYTF; CDR3nt: TGTGCCAGCAGTTCTTGGGATGGACAGTTTGGCTACACCTTC
j_gene: TRBJ1-6; d_gene: -; abundance: -; v_gene: TRBV10-2; CDR3aa: CASSELGPDLFNSPLHF; CDR3nt: TGCGCCAGCAGTGAGTTGGGTCCAGACTTGTTTAATTCACCCCTCCACTTT
j_gene: TRBJ2-3; d_gene: TRBD1; abundance: -; v_gene: TRBV5-1; CDR3aa: CASSWVTGVSTDTQYF; CDR3nt: TGCGCCAGCAGCTGGGTGACAGGGGTGAGCACAGATACGCAGTATTTT
j_gene: TRBJ2-1; d_gene: TRBD2; abundance: -; v_gene: TRBV15; CDR3aa: CATRAGGPPHEQFF; CDR3nt: TGTGCCACCAGAGCGGGGGGGCCCCCCCATGAGCAGTTCTTC
j_gene: TRBJ2-5; d_gene: -; abundance: -; v_gene: TRBV7-2; CDR3aa: CASSLWGRETQYF; CDR3nt: TGTGCCAGCAGCTTATGGGGGCGGGAGACCCAGTACTTC
j_gene: TRBJ2-7; d_gene: -; abundance: -; v_gene: TRBV18; CDR3aa: CASSPPLVGQRYEQYF; CDR3nt: TGTGCCAGCTCACCACCCTTGGTCGGCCAGCGTTACGAGCAGTACTTC
j_gene: TRBJ1-6; d_gene: -; abundance: -; v_gene: TRBV3-1/TRBV3-2; CDR3aa: CASSHGGNSPLHF; CDR3nt: TGTGCCAGCAGCCACGGAGGAAATTCACCCCTCCACTTT
j_gene: TRBJ2-7; d_gene: -; abundance: once; v_gene: TRBV19; CDR3aa: CASSSLDWGSSYEQYF; CDR3nt: TGTGCCAGTAGTTCCCTGGACTGGGGAAGCTCCTACGAGCAGTACTTC
j_gene: TRBJ2-5; d_gene: -; abundance: -; v_gene: TRBV7-2; CDR3aa: CASSLETEPPLGETQYF; CDR3nt: TGTGCCAGCAGCTTAGAGACGGAGCCTCCCCTTGGAGAGACCCAGTACTTC
j_gene: TRBJ1-6; d_gene: TRBD1; abundance: -; v_gene: TRBV2; CDR3aa: CASRDREGYNSPLHF; CDR3nt: TGTGCCAGCAGGGACAGGGAGGGATATAATTCACCCCTCCACTTT
j_gene: TRBJ1-1; d_gene: TRBD1; abundance: -; v_gene: TRBV18; CDR3aa: CASSPGQGNTEAFF; CDR3nt: TGTGCCAGCTCCCCGGGACAGGGAAACACTGAAGCTTTCTTT
j_gene: TRBJ1-2; d_gene: -; abundance: -; v_gene: TRBV5-5; CDR3aa: CASSLAGGGGYTF; CDR3nt: TGTGCCAGCAGCTTGGCGGGGGGCGGTGGCTACACCTTC
j_gene: TRBJ1-6; d_gene: -; abundance: -; v_gene: TRBV4-1; CDR3aa: CASSQDGGANYNSPLHF; CDR3nt: TGCGCCAGCAGCCAAGACGGGGGGGCCAACTATAATTCACCCCTCCACTTT
j_gene: TRBJ2-7; d_gene: -; abundance: -; v_gene: TRBV29-1; CDR3aa: CSATPGGSYEQYF; CDR3nt: TGCAGCGCCACCCCAGGGGGGTCCTACGAGCAGTACTTC
j_gene: TRBJ1-3; d_gene: TRBD1; abundance: -; v_gene: TRBV5-1; CDR3aa: CASSPGAQGGYSGNTIYF; CDR3nt: TGCGCCAGCAGCCCTGGAGCACAGGGGGGGTACTCTGGAAACACCATATATTTT
j_gene: TRBJ2-3; d_gene: TRBD2; abundance: -; v_gene: TRBV7-3; CDR3aa: CASSRSRGDTDTQYF; CDR3nt: TGTGCCAGCAGTCGATCCCGGGGGGACACAGATACGCAGTATTTT
j_gene: TRBJ1-5; d_gene: -; abundance: few; v_gene: TRBV9; CDR3aa: CASSVGHTSNQPQHF; CDR3nt: TGTGCCAGCAGCGTAGGGCATACCAGCAATCAGCCCCAGCATTTT
j_gene: TRBJ1-2; d_gene: -; abundance: -; v_gene: TRBV13; CDR3aa: CASSLGPKPGYGYTF; CDR3nt: TGTGCCAGCAGCTTAGGCCCGAAGCCGGGCTATGGCTACACCTTC
j_gene: TRBJ1-5; d_gene: TRBD1; abundance: few; v_gene: TRBV2; CDR3aa: CASSETRGAHQPQHF; CDR3nt: TGTGCCAGCAGTGAAACCAGGGGGGCCCATCAGCCCCAGCATTTT
j_gene: TRBJ2-3; d_gene: -; abundance: -; v_gene: TRBV7-8; CDR3aa: CASSLTRVLDTQYF; CDR3nt: TGTGCCAGCAGCTTAACGAGGGTACTAGATACGCAGTATTTT
j_gene: TRBJ2-1; d_gene: -; abundance: -; v_gene: TRBV5-1; CDR3aa: CASSLAGNEQFF; CDR3nt: TGCGCCAGCAGCTTGGCCGGGAATGAGCAGTTCTTC
j_gene: TRBJ1-5; d_gene: -; abundance: -; v_gene: TRBV10-3; CDR3aa: CAISDGHPSNQPQHF; CDR3nt: TGTGCCATCAGTGACGGACACCCAAGCAATCAGCCCCAGCATTTT
j_gene: TRBJ1-5; d_gene: -; abundance: -; v_gene: TRBV19; CDR3aa: CASSIRYNQPQHF; CDR3nt: TGTGCCAGTAGTATCCGCTATAATCAGCCCCAGCATTTT
j_gene: TRBJ1-5; d_gene: -; abundance: -; v_gene: TRBV4-2; CDR3aa: CASSQELDSNQPQHF; CDR3nt: TGTGCCAGCAGCCAAGAACTTGATAGCAATCAGCCCCAGCATTTT
j_gene: TRBJ1-5; d_gene: TRBD1; abundance: -; v_gene: TRBV6-1; CDR3aa: CASSALNRGPSNQPQHF; CDR3nt: TGTGCCAGCAGTGCCCTTAACAGGGGGCCTAGCAATCAGCCCCAGCATTTT
j_gene: TRBJ2-7; d_gene: -; abundance: -; v_gene: TRBV5-5; CDR3aa: CASSLALMTYEQYF; CDR3nt: TGTGCCAGCAGCTTGGCCCTAATGACCTACGAGCAGTACTTC
j_gene: TRBJ2-5; d_gene: -; abundance: -; v_gene: TRBV2; CDR3aa: CASRGQVETQYF; CDR3nt: TGTGCCAGCAGGGGGCAAGTGGAGACCCAGTACTTC
j_gene: TRBJ1-1; d_gene: -; abundance: few; v_gene: TRBV6-1; CDR3aa: CASSEAFGHPEAFF; CDR3nt: TGTGCCAGCAGTGAAGCGTTTGGACACCCTGAAGCTTTCTTT
j_gene: TRBJ1-2; d_gene: -; abundance: -; v_gene: TRBV2; CDR3aa: CASSVNREGYGYTF; CDR3nt: TGTGCCAGCAGTGTAAACAGGGAGGGCTATGGCTACACCTTC
j_gene: TRBJ2-7; d_gene: TRBD2; abundance: once; v_gene: TRBV5-1; CDR3aa: CASSLGTSGGLVYEQYF; CDR3nt: TGCGCCAGCAGCTTGGGGACTAGCGGGGGATTGGTCTACGAGCAGTACTTC
j_gene: TRBJ1-1; d_gene: -; abundance: -; v_gene: TRBV10-2; CDR3aa: CASSRREEGGPFF; CDR3nt: TGCGCCAGCAGTCGGAGGGAGGAAGGAGGACCTTTCTTT
j_gene: TRBJ2-5; d_gene: -; abundance: -; v_gene: TRBV25-1; CDR3aa: CASSGTARQETQYF; CDR3nt: TGTGCCAGCAGTGGGACAGCCCGACAAGAGACCCAGTACTTC
j_gene: TRBJ1-1; d_gene: -; abundance: -; v_gene: TRBV9; CDR3aa: CASSAQGNTEAFF; CDR3nt: TGTGCCAGCAGCGCACAGGGGAACACTGAAGCTTTCTTT
j_gene: TRBJ2-5; d_gene: TRBD2; abundance: -; v_gene: TRBV4-1; CDR3aa: CASSQTRTSGETQYF; CDR3nt: TGCGCCAGCAGCCAAACCCGGACTAGCGGGGAGACCCAGTACTTC
j_gene: TRBJ1-3; d_gene: -; abundance: -; v_gene: TRBV7-2; CDR3aa: CASSLNRAGNTIYF; CDR3nt: TGTGCCAGCAGCTTAAACAGGGCGGGAAACACCATATATTTT
j_gene: TRBJ2-2; d_gene: -; abundance: -; v_gene: TRBV3-1/TRBV3-2; CDR3aa: CASSQAHGDTGELFF; CDR3nt: TGTGCCAGCAGCCAAGCCCACGGAGACACCGGGGAGCTGTTTTTT
j_gene: TRBJ1-1; d_gene: -; abundance: -; v_gene: TRBV28; CDR3aa: CASSLLNTEAFF; CDR3nt: TGTGCCAGCAGTCTCCTGAACACTGAAGCTTTCTTT
j_gene: TRBJ1-3; d_gene: -; abundance: -; v_gene: TRBV15; CDR3aa: CATSRDPGLSGNTIYF; CDR3nt: TGTGCCACCAGCAGAGATCCAGGGCTCTCTGGAAACACCATATATTTT
j_gene: TRBJ2-7; d_gene: TRBD1; abundance: -; v_gene: TRBV18; CDR3aa: CASSPILGQGARSSYEQYF; CDR3nt: TGTGCCAGCTCACCTATATTGGGACAGGGGGCTAGGAGCTCCTACGAGCAGTACTTC